This record looks at one TCR beta chain sequence and its context. The antigen is not known. An end of the junction differs from the germline gene, which may be a read error. The entry originates in a study of cytomegalovirus exposure and HLA in healthy donors. Study findings and constraints: Later on, analysis showed that most CMV-associated TCR beta chains appeared to be HLA-restricted.

The CDR3 extends over 13 amino acids. CDR1 and CDR2 (germline): SSHAT, FNYEAQ (reference sequence). Primers: 60 Vbeta forward and 13 Jbeta reverse. Profiled with immunoSEQ multiplex PCR; TCRdb holds only in-frame clones, not every one. The table shows approximately 190,000 clones, with over 70% occurring only once. This sequence joins TRBV7-7 and TRBJ2-1; a weak D match, TRBD1 (5 bases). The sequence derives from a woman under 30 in good health and CMV-seropositive. Source material: PBMCs. The CDR3 DNA reads as TGTGCTAGCAGCTTAGAAGGGGTTAGTGAGCAGTTCTTC. It encodes CASSLEGVSEQFF.